A single sample is the source of the 10 T cell receptor beta chains below, sequenced in a study of T cell responses to AZD1222 COVID-19 vaccine (dated by TCRdb to about 2021). The time point label on this specimen signifies: baseline before first vaccination. The receptor library was made with the immunoSEQ multiplex PCR assay. Held by TCRdb, this immuneACCESS table contains in-frame sequences only and omits some clones. Under half of the omission traces to an unresolved V gene where checked; the cause of the rest is unknown. The sample table records 120,000 to 150,000 clones; 89% of these occur just once. The top ten constitute under 3.5% of the sample. The specimen was peripheral blood, collected on day 0 of AZD1222 vaccination. Receptor source: an adult in good health.

The chain uses TRBV6-2 or TRBV6-3 and TRBJ1-2, with TRBD1 as a possible D gene (6 bases). The CDR3 has 13 amino acids. The germline gives CDR1 MNHEY, CDR2 SVGEGT. V gave up 4 bases and J gave up 2 bases, with 8 bases separating them. The CDR3 protein is CASSWGRNYGYTF. CDR3 DNA sequence: TGTGCCAGCAGTTGGGGGCGGAACTATGGCTACACCTTC.

V and J are TRBV15 and TRBJ2-1; the D call may be TRBD1 or TRBD2 (5 bases each). The CDR3 has 21 residues. V lost 5 bases, J lost 0 bases, and 29 bases lay in between. Germline V CDR1 and CDR2: LNHNV, YYDKDF (reference sequence). CDR3 sequence reads: CATSGSRTMKWGLSSYNEQFF. The CDR3 nucleotides are TGTGCCACCAGCGGCTCCAGAACAATGAAATGGGGGTTGAGCTCCTACAATGAGCAGTTCTTC.

V is TRBV28 and J is TRBJ1-6; no clear D gene. Trimming shortened V by 2 bases and J by 4 bases, and 6 bases separated the two germline ends. The CDR3 extends over 14 amino acids. Germline-derived CDR1 and CDR2 are MDHEN and SYDVKM. CDR3 amino acids: CASSLQIYNSPLHF. CDR3 nucleotides: TGTGCCAGCAGTTTACAGATATATAATTCACCCCTCCACTTT.

The chain employs TRBV7-9 and TRBJ1-2; no definite D call. There are 17 residues in the CDR3. Germline-derived CDR1 and CDR2 are SEHNR and FQNEAQ (reference sequence). Trimming pared 4 bases from V and 1 base from J, leaving 19 bases between. CDR3 nucleotides: TGTGCCAGCAGCTCCGGGATCGCACTCATAAGTAACTATGGCTACACCTTC. This codes for CASSSGIALISNYGYTF.

J is TRBJ2-3 and V is TRBV19; D unclear. CDR1 LNHDA and CDR2 SQIVND come from the germline V gene (reference sequence). Trimming cost V 3 bases and J 2 bases, with 9 bases left between them. This CDR3 spans 14 amino acids. The CDR3 sequence: CASSMGKFTDTQYF. The CDR3 DNA reads as TGTGCCAGTAGTATGGGCAAGTTCACAGATACGCAGTATTTT.

This chain's CDR3 is CASSLLRGENTGELFF. The CDR3 region has the DNA TGTGCCAGCAGTTTATTGCGGGGTGAGAACACCGGGGAGCTGTTTTTT. The chain has TRBV28 and TRBJ2-2; tentative D call: TRBD2 (6 bases). The germline V and J ends were trimmed by 1 base and 1 base, with 10 bases remaining between them. The CDR3 covers 16 residues. Germline assignment: CDR1 MDHEN and CDR2 SYDVKM. Supplemented by reference TRBV28 and TRBJ2-2, the full variable domain reads DVKVTQSSRYLVKRTGEKVFLECVQDMDHENMFWYRQDPGLGLRLIYFSYDVKMKEKGDIPEGYSVSREKKERFSLILESASTNQTSMYLCASSLLRGENTGELFFGEGSRLTVL.

This clone was counted a single time. This chain links TRBV2 with TRBJ2-5, with D perhaps matching TRBD2 (6 bases). V was cut by 4 bases and J by 5 bases, with 23 bases left in between. The CDR3 runs 17 residues. Germline assignment: CDR1 SNHLY and CDR2 FYNNEI. The CDR3 reads CASSAGVYRIKRETQYF. CDR3 bases: TGTGCCAGCAGTGCGGGGGTCTACAGAATTAAGAGGGAGACCCAGTACTTC.

The chain recombines TRBV18 with TRBJ2-1; 10 nucleotides line up with TRBD1. This CDR3 is 15 amino acids long. Trimming removed 4 bases from V and 5 bases from J; junction bases left unmatched: 5. In germline, CDR1 is KGHSH, CDR2 LQKENI. As DNA, the CDR3 is TGTGCCAGCTCACAGACAGGGGGCCAGGACAATGAGCAGTTCTTC. Protein: CASSQTGGQDNEQFF.

The rearrangement joins TRBV5-4 to TRBJ2-7; 7 nucleotides align to TRBD1. The J segment lost 2 bases and the V segment lost 4 bases, leaving 9 bases of the junction unmatched. Germline V lookup: CDR1 SGHNT, CDR2 YYREEE (reference sequence). This CDR3 has 15 residues. CDR3 protein: CASSQSRDSPYEQYF. DNA of the CDR3: TGTGCCAGCAGCCAAAGCCGGGACAGTCCCTACGAGCAGTACTTC.

The chain couples TRBV30 to TRBJ1-1, with TRBD1 as a possible D gene (6 bases). Looked up from germline, CDR1 is GTSNPN and CDR2 is SVGIG (reference sequence). This CDR3 region has 14 residues. V gave up 2 bases and J gave up 4 bases, with 14 bases separating them. CDR3 sequence (DNA): TGTGCCTGGAGTAGGGGGGGGCCCTTCACTGAAGCTTTCTTT. Translation gives CAWSRGGPFTEAFF. Filled out from reference TRBV30 and TRBJ1-1, the complete variable domain reads SQTIHQWPATLVQPVGSPLSLECTVEGTSNPNLYWYRQAAGRGLQLLFYSVGIGQISSEVPQNLSASRPQDRQFILSSKKLLLSDSGFYLCAWSRGGPFTEAFFGQGTRLTVV.